This TCR beta chain was observed in a study of blood T cell repertoires in COVID-19. Turning to the study itself: From T cells, B-cell-depleted T cells, or PBMCs came the material, which was cDNA or gDNA.

The CDR3 spans 14 residues. V lost 0 bases and J 7 bases, leaving 14 bases between the germline ends. Germline V gene sequence: CDR1 SGHDT, CDR2 YYEEEE. Study processing details: Researchers report that nucleated cell counts were estimated from reference gene primer amplification. The table came from immunoSEQ multiplex PCR; TCRdb's copy has only in-frame clones and leaves some out. For V, J and clone size, that table is used; D and trimming come from the DNA. The sample holds over 75,000 clones, 85% to 95% seen once. Sequenced input: peripheral blood. The receptor was isolated from a man aged 60-69 years with acute or convalescent COVID-19. This chain joins TRBV5-6 and TRBJ2-7; a weak D match, TRBD1 (7 bases). CDR3 in DNA: TGTGCCAGCAGCTTGGATGGAGGGGGCTGGGAGCAGTACTTC. This translates into CASSLDGGGWEQYF.